Below are 12 T cell receptor beta chains sequenced from a single sample in a study of shared clonotypes between healthy human individuals. Here immunoSEQ multiplex PCR was the method, and the copy in TCRdb shows in-frame clones only, minus some. The table lists more than 1,200,000 clones, about 98.5% of them singletons. What was sequenced was naive CD4+ T cells sorted from blood. As to subset: CD45RA+ positively selected. These receptors all stem from a young man in good health.

This clone occurred once. The chain uses TRBV18 and TRBJ2-7; 10 positions agree with TRBD2. The junction had 7 bases not matched to a gene; V was cut back by 3 bases and J by 2 bases. Germline V CDR1 and CDR2: KGHSH, LQKENI. The CDR3 sequence is 16 residues long. CDR3 amino acids: CASSPKTGLATYEQYF. DNA for the CDR3: TGTGCCAGCTCACCCAAGACGGGACTAGCGACCTACGAGCAGTACTTC.

The chain joins TRBV7-9 to TRBJ2-5; 7 bases align to TRBD1. This CDR3 comprises 14 residues. V shed 5 bases, J shed 5 bases, and the junction held 8 bases outside the gene matches. CDR1 and CDR2 from the germline V gene are SEHNR and FQNEAQ (reference sequence). CDR3 residues: CASSLGQVGETQYF. The CDR3 DNA reads as TGTGCCAGCAGCCTAGGACAGGTTGGGGAGACCCAGTACTTC.

The chain carries TRBV7-9 and TRBJ1-1; tentatively, D is TRBD1 (5 bases). Germline V gene lookup returns CDR1 SEHNR and CDR2 FQNEAQ (reference sequence). This CDR3 comprises 15 residues. The V and J ends lost 2 bases and 1 base respectively, with 11 bases between them. The CDR3 here is CASSLLRQTNTEAFF. The CDR3 DNA sequence: TGTGCCAGCAGCTTACTCCGACAGACGAACACTGAAGCTTTCTTT.

The chain employs TRBV5-1 and TRBJ2-7; 9 bases match TRBD1. The CDR3 consists of 16 residues. Trimming removed 2 bases from V and 6 bases from J; junction bases left unmatched: 12. CDR1 is SGHRS, CDR2 YFSETQ, per germline. CDR3 residues: CASSLLQGQGVVEQYF. The CDR3 DNA sequence: TGCGCCAGCAGCTTACTTCAGGGACAGGGTGTGGTCGAGCAGTACTTC.

For the CDR3, the DNA is TGTGCCAGCAGTTACAGGGATGATGGCTACACCTTC. Encoded protein: CASSYRDDGYTF. V gene TRBV28 combines with J gene TRBJ1-2; tentatively, D is TRBD1 (6 bases). The CDR3 consists of 12 residues. Trimming left V 4 bases short and J 6 bases short, with 9 bases between. The germline V gene encodes CDR1 MDHEN and CDR2 SYDVKM.

In its sample, this clone was seen once. The chain couples TRBV28 to TRBJ1-5, with D perhaps matching TRBD1 (5 bases). CDR1 is MDHEN and CDR2 is SYDVKM in the germline V gene. V shed 6 bases and J shed 5 bases, with 17 bases lying between them. The CDR3 is 15 residues long. The CDR3 nucleotides are TGTGCCAGCAGAACCGGGACGGTAGTCGATCAGCCCCAGCATTTT. This codes for CASRTGTVVDQPQHF.

The gene calls are TRBV11-3 and TRBJ2-5, with 7 bases lining up with TRBD2. The J segment lost 5 bases and the V segment lost 5 bases, leaving 11 bases of the junction unmatched. The CDR3 is 15 amino acids. The germline V gene has CDR1 SGHNT and CDR2 YENEEA. The CDR3 DNA is TGTGCCAGCAGCCTGACCGTAGGCGGGAGTGAGACCCAGTACTTC. Its protein product is CASSLTVGGSETQYF. The variable domain in full, with the rest retrieved from reference TRBV11-3 and TRBJ2-5, is EAGVVQSPRYKIIEKKQPVAFWCNPISGHNTLYWYLQNLGQGPELLIRYENEEAVDDSQLPKDRFSAERLKGVDSTLKIQPAELGDSAVYLCASSLTVGGSETQYFGPGTRLLVL.

Turning to this clone: Germline is not matched at one junction end, which may reflect a read error. The rearrangement links TRBV28 to TRBJ2-3; no clear D. This CDR3 spans 10 amino acids. Per the germline V gene, CDR1 is MDHEN and CDR2 is SYDVKM. CDR3 sequence: CASRLDTQYF. The CDR3 coding sequence is TGTGCCAGCCGTTTAGATACGCAGTATTTT. Looking up the rest from reference TRBV28 and TRBJ2-3 gives the full variable domain: DVKVTQSSRYLVKRTGEKVFLECVQDMDHENMFWYRQDPGLGLRLIYFSYDVKMKEKGDIPEGYSVSREKKERFSLILESASTNQTSMYLCASRLDTQYFGPGTRLTVL.

J is TRBJ1-2 and V is TRBV10-2; D ambiguous. Trimming stripped 8 bases from V and 8 bases from J, with 18 bases between. There are 13 residues in the CDR3. Germline CDR1 WSHSY, CDR2 SAAADI. The CDR3 nucleotides read TGCGCCAGCTCCTTGGGAGTATCGCGGGGCTACACCTTC. Translating it yields CASSLGVSRGYTF.

The chain carries TRBV5-4 and TRBJ2-2; D is possibly TRBD1 or TRBD2 (6 bases each). Germline V gene data show CDR1 as SGHNT and CDR2 as YYREEE (reference sequence). Trimming stripped 1 base from V and 4 bases from J, with 11 bases between. CDR3 length: 15 amino acids. Here the CDR3 DNA reads TGTGCCAGCAGCTTGAGGGGGGCGTTCACCGGGGAGCTGTTTTTT. As protein: CASSLRGAFTGELFF.

This chain links TRBV9 with TRBJ2-7, with D possibly being TRBD1 (6 bases). Trimming pared 4 bases from V and 0 bases from J, leaving 17 bases between. This CDR3 has 16 residues. Germline V gene lookup returns CDR1 SGDLS and CDR2 YYNGEE. This chain's CDR3 is CASSPNPRTDSYEQYF. As DNA, the CDR3 is TGTGCCAGCAGCCCGAACCCAAGGACAGACTCCTACGAGCAGTACTTC. The full variable domain, with the rest looked up from reference TRBV9 and TRBJ2-7, is DSGVTQTPKHLITATGQRVTLRCSPRSGDLSVYWYQQSLDQGLQFLIQYYNGEERAKGNILERFSAQQFPDLHSELNLSSLELGDSALYFCASSPNPRTDSYEQYFGPGTRLTVT.

J is TRBJ2-7 and V is TRBV5-1; TRBD2 matches at 11 bases. The V segment lost 0 bases and the J segment 4 bases; nucleotides outside the gene matches: 9. The CDR3 has 17 residues. Looked up from germline, CDR1 is SGHRS and CDR2 is YFSETQ. The CDR3 bases are TGCGCCAGCAGCTTGGGGCTAGCGGGAGGCTCACTTTACGAGCAGTACTTC. It codes for CASSLGLAGGSLYEQYF.